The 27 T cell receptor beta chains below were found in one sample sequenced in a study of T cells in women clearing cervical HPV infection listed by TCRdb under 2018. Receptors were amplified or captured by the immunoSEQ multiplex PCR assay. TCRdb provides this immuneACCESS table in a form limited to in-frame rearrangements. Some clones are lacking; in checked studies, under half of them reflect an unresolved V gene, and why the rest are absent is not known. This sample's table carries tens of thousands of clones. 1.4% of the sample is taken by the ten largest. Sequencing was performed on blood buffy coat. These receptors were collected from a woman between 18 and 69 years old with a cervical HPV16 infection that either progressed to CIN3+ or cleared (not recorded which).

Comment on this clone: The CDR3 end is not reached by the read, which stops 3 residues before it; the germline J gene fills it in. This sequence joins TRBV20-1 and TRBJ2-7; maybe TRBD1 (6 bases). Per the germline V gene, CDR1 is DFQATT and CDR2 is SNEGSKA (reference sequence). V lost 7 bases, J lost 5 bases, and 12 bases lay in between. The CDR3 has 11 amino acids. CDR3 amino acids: CSGAHRDEQYF. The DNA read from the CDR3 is TGCAGTGGCGCACACAGGGACGAG.

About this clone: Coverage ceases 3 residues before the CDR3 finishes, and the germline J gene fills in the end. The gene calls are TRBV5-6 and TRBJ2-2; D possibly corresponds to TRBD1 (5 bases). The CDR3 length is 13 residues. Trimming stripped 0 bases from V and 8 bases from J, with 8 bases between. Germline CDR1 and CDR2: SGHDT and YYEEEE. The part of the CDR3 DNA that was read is TGTGCCAGCAGCTTGGAGGGGCGGGGGGAG. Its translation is CASSLEGRGE. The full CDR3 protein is CASSLEGRGELFF.

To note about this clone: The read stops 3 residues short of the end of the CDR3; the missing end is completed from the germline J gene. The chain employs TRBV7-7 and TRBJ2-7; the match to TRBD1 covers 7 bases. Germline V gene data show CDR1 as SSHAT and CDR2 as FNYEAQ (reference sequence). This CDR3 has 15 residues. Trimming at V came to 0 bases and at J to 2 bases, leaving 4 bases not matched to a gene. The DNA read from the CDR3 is TGTGCCAGCAGCTTAGCAGCTGGGACAGCCTACGAG. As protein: CASSLAAGTAYE. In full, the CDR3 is CASSLAAGTAYEQYF.

CDR3 in amino acids: CASIDNSNQPQHF. CDR3 bases read: TGTGCCAGCATAGACAATAGCAATCAGCCC. J is TRBJ1-5 and V is TRBV2, with D uncertain. The DNA ends 3 residues before the CDR3 does, and the rest of the CDR3 is filled in from the germline J gene. V dropped 7 bases and J dropped 0 bases, with 7 bases sitting between them. Germline V gene sequence: CDR1 SNHLY, CDR2 FYNNEI. The CDR3 has 13 amino acids.

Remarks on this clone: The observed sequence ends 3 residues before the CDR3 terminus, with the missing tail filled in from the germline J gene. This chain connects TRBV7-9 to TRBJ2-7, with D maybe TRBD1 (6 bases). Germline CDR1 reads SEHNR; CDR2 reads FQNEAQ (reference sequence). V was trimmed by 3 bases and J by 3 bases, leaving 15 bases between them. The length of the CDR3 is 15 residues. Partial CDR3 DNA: TGTGCCAGCAGCTTCACGCAGGGGCGACACTACGAG. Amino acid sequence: CASSFTQGRHYE. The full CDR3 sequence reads CASSFTQGRHYEQYF.

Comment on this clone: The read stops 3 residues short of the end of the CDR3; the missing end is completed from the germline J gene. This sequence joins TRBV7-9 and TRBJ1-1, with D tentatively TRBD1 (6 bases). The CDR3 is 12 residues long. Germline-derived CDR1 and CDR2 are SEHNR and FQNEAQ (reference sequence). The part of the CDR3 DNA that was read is TGTGCCAGCAGCTACAGGGCACACGAA. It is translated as CASSYRAHE. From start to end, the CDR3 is CASSYRAHEAFF.

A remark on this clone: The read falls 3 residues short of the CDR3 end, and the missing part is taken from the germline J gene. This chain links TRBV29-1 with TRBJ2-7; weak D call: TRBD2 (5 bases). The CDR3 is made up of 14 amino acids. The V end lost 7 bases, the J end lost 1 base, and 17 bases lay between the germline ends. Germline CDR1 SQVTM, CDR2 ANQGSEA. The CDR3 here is CSALSSNPSYEQYF. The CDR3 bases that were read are TGCAGCGCTTTATCTAGCAACCCTTCCTACGAG.

Partial CDR3 DNA: TGCAGCGTTGTGGAAGGGGTGAATTCACCG. It codes for CSVVEGVNSP. The full CDR3 is CSVVEGVNSPLFF. This rearrangement joins TRBV29-1 to TRBJ2-2; weak D call: TRBD1 (5 bases). Read sequence stops 3 residues before the CDR3 end, and the germline J gene provides the missing end. This CDR3 contains 13 residues. Germline values: CDR1 SQVTM, CDR2 ANQGSEA.

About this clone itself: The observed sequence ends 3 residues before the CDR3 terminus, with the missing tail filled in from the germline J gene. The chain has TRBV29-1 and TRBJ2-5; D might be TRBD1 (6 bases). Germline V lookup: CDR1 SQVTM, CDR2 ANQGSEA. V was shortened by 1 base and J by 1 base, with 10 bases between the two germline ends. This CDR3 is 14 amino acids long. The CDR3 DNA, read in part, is TGCAGCGTTGAAGCGACAGGAGTCCAAGAGACC. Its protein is CSVEATGVQET. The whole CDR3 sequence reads CSVEATGVQETQYF.

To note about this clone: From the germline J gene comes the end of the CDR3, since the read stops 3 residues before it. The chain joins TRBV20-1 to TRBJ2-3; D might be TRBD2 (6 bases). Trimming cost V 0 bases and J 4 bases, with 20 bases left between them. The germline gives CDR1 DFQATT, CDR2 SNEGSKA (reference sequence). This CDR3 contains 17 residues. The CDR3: CSARDVTGASRADTQYF. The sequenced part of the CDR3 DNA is TGCAGTGCTAGAGATGTTACGGGAGCTAGCCGGGCAGATACG.

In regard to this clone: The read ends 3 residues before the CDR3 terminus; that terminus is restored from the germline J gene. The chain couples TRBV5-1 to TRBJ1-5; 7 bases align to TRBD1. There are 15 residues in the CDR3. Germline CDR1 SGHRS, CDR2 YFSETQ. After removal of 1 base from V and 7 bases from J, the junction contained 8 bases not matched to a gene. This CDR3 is CASSLSGQGVQPQHF. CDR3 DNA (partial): TGCGCCAGCAGCTTGTCAGGGCAGGGGGTCCAGCCC.

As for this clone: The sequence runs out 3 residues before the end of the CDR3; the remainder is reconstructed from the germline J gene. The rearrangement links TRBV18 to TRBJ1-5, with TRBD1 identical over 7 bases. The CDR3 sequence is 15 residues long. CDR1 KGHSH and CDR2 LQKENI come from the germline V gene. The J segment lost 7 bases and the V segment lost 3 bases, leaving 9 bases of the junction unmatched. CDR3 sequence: CASSPNPGTDQPQHF. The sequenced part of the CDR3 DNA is TGTGCCAGCTCACCCAATCCCGGGACAGACCAGCCC.

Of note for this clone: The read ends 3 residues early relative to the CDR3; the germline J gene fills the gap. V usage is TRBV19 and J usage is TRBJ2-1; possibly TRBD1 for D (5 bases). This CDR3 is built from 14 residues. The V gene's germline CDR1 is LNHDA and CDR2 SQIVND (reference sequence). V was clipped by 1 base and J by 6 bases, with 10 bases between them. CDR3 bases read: TGTGCCAGTAGTATAGTAGGCAGGGCCAATGAG. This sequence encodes CASSIVGRANE. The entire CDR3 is CASSIVGRANEQFF.

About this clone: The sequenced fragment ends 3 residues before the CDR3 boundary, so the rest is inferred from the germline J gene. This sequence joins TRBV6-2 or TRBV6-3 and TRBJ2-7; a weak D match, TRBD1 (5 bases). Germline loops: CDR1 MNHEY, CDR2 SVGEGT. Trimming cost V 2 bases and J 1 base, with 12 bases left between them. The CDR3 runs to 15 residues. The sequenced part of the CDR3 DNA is TGTGCCAGCAGTTACCCAAATCAGGGTTCCTACGAG. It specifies CASSYPNQGSYE. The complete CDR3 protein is CASSYPNQGSYEQYF.

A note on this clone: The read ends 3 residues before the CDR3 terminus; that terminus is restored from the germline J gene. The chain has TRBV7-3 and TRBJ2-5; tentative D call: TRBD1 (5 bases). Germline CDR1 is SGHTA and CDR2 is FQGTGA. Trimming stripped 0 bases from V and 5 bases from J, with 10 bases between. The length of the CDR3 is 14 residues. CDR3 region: CASSLTVKGETQYF. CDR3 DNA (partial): TGTGCCAGCAGCTTAACTGTGAAGGGGGAGACC.

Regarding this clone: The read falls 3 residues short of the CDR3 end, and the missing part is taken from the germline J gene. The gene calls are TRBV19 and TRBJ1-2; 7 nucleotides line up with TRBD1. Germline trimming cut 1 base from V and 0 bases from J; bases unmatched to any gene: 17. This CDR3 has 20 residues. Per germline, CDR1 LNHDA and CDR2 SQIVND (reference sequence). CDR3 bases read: TGTGCCAGTAGTATAGGCCTGTTGGACAGGAGCAATTTTTCTAACTATGGC. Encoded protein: CASSIGLLDRSNFSNYG. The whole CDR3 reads CASSIGLLDRSNFSNYGYTF. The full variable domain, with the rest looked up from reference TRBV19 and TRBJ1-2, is DGGITQSPKYLFRKEGQNVTLSCEQNLNHDAMYWYRQDPGQGLRLIYYSQIVNDFQKGDIAEGYSVSREKKESFPLTVTSAQKNPTAFYLCASSIGLLDRSNFSNYGYTFGSGTRLTVV.

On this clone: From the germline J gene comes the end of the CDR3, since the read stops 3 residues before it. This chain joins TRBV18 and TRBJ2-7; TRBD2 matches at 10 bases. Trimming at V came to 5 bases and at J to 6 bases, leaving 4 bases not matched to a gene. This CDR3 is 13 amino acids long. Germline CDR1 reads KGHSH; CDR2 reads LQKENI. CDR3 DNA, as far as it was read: TGTGCCAGCTCATCTAGCGGGAGAGTCGAG. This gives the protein CASSSSGRVE. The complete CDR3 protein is CASSSSGRVEQYF.

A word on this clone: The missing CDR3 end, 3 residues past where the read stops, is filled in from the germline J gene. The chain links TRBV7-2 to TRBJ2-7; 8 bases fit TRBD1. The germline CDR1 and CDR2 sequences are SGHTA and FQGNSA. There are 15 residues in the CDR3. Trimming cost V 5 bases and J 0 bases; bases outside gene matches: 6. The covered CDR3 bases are TGTGCCAGCAGCAACCAGGGGGCCCTCTCCTACGAG. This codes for CASSNQGALSYE. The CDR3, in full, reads CASSNQGALSYEQYF.

CDR3 amino acids: CASSRTTQETQYF. CDR3 bases read: TGTGCCAGTAGTCGGACTACTCAAGAGACC. V and J are TRBV19 and TRBJ2-5; D may be TRBD2 (6 bases). With the read ending 3 residues before the CDR3 end, the germline J gene is used to fill in that end. The V gene's germline CDR1 is LNHDA and CDR2 SQIVND (reference sequence). The V and J ends lost 5 bases and 2 bases respectively, with 9 bases between them. The CDR3 has 13 amino acids.

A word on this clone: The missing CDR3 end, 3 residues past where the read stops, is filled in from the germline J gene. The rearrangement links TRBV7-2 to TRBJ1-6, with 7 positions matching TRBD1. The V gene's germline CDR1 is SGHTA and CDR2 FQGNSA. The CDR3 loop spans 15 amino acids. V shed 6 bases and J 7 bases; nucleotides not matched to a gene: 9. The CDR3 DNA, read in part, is TGTGCCAGCAGTTCAAGTGGGGGACAGAATTCACCC. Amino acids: CASSSSGGQNSP. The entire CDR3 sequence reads CASSSSGGQNSPLHF.

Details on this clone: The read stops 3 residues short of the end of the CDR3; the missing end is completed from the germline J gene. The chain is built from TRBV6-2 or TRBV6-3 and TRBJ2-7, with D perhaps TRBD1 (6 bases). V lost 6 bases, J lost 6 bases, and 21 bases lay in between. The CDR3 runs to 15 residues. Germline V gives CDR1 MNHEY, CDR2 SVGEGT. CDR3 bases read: TGTGCCAGCAGCCTTGCCGCACAGGGAGTTTTCGAG. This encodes CASSLAAQGVFE. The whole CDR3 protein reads CASSLAAQGVFEQYF.

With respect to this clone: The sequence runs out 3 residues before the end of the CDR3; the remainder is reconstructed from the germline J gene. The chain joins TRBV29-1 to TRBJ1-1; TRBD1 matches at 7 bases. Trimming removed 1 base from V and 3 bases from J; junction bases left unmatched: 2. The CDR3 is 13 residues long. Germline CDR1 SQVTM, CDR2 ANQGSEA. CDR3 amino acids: CSVEGRGYTEAFF. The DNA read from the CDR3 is TGCAGCGTTGAAGGCAGGGGGTACACTGAA.

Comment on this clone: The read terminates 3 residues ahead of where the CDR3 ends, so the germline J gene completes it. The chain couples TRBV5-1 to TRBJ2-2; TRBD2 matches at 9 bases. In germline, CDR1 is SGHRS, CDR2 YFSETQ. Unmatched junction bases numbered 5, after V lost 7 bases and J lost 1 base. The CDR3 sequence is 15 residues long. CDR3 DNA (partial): TGCGCCAGCCCGGGACTAGCAGAGAACACCGGGGAG. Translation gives CASPGLAENTGE. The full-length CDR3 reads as CASPGLAENTGELFF.

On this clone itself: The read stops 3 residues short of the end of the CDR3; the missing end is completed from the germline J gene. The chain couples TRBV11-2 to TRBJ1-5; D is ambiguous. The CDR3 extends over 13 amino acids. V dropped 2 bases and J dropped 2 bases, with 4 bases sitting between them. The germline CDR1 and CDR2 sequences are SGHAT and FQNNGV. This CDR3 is CASSLRGNQPQHF. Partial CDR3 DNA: TGTGCCAGCAGCTTAAGGGGCAATCAGCCC.

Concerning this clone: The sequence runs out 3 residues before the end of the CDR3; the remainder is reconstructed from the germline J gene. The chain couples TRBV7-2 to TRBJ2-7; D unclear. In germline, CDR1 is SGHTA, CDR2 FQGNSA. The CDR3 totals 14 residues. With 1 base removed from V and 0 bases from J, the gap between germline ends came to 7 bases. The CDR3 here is CASSLDSYSYEQYF. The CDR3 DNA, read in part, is TGTGCCAGCAGCTTAGACTCTTACTCCTACGAG. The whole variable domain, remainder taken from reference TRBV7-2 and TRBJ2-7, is GAGVSQSPSNKVTEKGKDVELRCDPISGHTALYWYRQSLGQGLEFLIYFQGNSAPDKSGLPSDRFSAERTGGSVSTLTIQRTQQEDSAVYLCASSLDSYSYEQYFGPGTRLTVT.

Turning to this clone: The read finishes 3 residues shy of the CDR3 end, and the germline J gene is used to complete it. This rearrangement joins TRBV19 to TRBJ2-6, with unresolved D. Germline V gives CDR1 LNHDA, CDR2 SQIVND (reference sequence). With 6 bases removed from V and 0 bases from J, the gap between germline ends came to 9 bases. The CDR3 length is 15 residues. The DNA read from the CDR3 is TGTGCCAGTAGAGGCGGAGTCTCTGGGGCCAACGTC. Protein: CASRGGVSGANV. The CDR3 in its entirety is CASRGGVSGANVLTF.

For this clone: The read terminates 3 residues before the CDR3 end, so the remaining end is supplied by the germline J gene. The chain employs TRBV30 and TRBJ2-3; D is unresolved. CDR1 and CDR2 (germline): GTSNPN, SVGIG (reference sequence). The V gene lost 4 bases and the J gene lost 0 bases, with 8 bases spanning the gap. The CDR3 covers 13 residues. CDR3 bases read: TGTGCCTGGACTCCGGGTAGCACAGATACG. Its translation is CAWTPGSTDT. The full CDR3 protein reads CAWTPGSTDTQYF.